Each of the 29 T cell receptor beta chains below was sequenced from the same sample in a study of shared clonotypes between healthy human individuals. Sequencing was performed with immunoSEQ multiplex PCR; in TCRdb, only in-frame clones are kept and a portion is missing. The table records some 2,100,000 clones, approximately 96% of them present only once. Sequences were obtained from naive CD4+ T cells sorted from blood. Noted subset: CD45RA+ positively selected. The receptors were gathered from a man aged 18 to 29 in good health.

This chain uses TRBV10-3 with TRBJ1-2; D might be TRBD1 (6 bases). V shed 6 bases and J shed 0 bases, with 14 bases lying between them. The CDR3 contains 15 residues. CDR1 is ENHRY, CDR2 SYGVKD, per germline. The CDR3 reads CAIRGGTPANYGYTF. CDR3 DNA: TGTGCCATCAGAGGGGGGACGCCAGCTAACTATGGCTACACCTTC.

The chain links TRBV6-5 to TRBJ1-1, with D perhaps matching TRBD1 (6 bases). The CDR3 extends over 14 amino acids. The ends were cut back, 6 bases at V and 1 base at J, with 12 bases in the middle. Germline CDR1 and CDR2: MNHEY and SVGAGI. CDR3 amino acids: CASRGAGENTEAFF. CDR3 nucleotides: TGTGCCAGCAGAGGGGCAGGGGAGAACACTGAAGCTTTCTTT.

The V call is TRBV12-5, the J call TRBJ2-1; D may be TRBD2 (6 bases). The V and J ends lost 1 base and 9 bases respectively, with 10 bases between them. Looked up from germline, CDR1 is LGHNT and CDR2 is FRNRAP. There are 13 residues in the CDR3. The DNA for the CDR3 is TGTGCTAGTGGTTTGGAGGAGGGAAGTGAGCAGTTCTTC. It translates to CASGLEEGSEQFF.

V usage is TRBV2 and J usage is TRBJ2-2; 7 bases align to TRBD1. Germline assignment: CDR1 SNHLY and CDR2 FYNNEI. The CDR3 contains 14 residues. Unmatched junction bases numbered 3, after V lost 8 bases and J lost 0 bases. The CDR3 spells CASHRGANTGELFF. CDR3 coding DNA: TGTGCCAGCCACAGGGGCGCGAACACCGGGGAGCTGTTTTTT.

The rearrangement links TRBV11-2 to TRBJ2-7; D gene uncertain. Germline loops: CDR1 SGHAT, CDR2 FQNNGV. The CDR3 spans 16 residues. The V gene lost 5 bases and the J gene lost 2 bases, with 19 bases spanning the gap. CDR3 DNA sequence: TGTGCCAGCAGCCCAGATAGTGCAGGATTAACCTACGAGCAGTACTTC. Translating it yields CASSPDSAGLTYEQYF.

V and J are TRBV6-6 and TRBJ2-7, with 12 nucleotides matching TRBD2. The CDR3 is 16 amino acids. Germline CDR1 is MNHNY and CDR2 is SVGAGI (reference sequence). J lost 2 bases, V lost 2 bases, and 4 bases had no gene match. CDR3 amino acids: CASSYGTSGYAYEQYF. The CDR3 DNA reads TGTGCCAGCAGTTACGGGACTAGCGGGTACGCCTACGAGCAGTACTTC.

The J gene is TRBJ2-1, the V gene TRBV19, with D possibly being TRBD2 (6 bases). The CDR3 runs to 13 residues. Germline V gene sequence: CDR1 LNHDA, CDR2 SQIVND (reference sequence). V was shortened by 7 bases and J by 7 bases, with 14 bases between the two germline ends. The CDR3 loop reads CASTPSGTNEQFF. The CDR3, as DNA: TGTGCCAGTACCCCCTCCGGGACTAATGAGCAGTTCTTC.

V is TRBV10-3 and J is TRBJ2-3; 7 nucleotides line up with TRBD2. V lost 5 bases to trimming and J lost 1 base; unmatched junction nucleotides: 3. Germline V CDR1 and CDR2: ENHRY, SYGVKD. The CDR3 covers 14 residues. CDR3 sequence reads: CAISFGGGTDTQYF. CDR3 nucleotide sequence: TGTGCCATCAGTTTTGGGGGGGGCACAGATACGCAGTATTTT.

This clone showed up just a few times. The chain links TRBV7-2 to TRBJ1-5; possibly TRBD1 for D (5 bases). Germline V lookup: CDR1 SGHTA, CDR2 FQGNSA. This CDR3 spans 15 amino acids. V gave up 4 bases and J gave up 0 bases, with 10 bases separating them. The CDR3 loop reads CASSSSGNSNQPQHF. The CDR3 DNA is TGTGCCAGCAGCTCCTCAGGGAATAGCAATCAGCCCCAGCATTTT.

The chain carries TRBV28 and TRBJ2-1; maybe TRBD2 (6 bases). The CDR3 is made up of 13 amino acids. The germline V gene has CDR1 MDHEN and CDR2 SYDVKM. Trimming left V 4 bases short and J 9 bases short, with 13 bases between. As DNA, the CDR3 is TGTGCCAGCAGTTCAAGGGACTTTAGTGAGCAGTTCTTC. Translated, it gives CASSSRDFSEQFF.

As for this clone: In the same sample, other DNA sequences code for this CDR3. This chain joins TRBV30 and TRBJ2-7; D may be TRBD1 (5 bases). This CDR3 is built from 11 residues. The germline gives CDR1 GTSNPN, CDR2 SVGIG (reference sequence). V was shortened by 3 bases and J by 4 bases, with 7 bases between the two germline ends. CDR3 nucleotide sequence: TGTGCCTGGAGGACAGAGTACGAGCAGTACTTC. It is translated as CAWRTEYEQYF.

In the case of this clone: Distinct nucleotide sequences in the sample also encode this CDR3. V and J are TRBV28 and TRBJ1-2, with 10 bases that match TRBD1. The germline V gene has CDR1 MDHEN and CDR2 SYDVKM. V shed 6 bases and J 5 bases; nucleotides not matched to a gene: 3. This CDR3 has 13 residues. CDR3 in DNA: TGTGCCAGCAGACGGACAGGGGGTTATGGCTACACCTTC. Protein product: CASRRTGGYGYTF.

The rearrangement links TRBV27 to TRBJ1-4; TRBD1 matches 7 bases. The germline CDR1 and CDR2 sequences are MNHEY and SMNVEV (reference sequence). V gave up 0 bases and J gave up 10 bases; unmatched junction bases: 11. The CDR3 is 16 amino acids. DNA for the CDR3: TGTGCCAGCAGTTTATCGCCTGACAGGGTGAGAGGAAAACTGTTTTTT. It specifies CASSLSPDRVRGKLFF. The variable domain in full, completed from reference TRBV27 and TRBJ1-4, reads EAQVTQNPRYLITVTGKKLTVTCSQNMNHEYMSWYRQDPGLGLRQIYYSMNVEVTDKGDVPEGYKVSRKEKRNFPLILESPSPNQTSLYFCASSLSPDRVRGKLFFGSGTQLSVL.

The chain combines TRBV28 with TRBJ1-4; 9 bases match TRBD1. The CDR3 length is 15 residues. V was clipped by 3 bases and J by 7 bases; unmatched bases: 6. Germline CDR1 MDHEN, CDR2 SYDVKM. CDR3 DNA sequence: TGTGCCAGCAGTTTTTCGGGACAGGGAGGTGAAAAACTGTTTTTT. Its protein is CASSFSGQGGEKLFF.

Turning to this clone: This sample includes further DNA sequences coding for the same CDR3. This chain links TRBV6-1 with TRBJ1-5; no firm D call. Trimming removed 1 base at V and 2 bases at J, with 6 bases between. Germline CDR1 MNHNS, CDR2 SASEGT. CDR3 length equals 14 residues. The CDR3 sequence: CASSEVRGNQPQHF. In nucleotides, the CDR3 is TGTGCCAGCAGTGAAGTTAGGGGCAATCAGCCCCAGCATTTT.

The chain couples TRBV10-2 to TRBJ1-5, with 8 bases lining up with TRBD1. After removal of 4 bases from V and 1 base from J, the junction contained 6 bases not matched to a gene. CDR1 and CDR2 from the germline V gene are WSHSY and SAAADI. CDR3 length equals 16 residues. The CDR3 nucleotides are TGCGCCAGCAGTGGCCAACAGGGGGGCAGCAATCAGCCCCAGCATTTT. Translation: CASSGQQGGSNQPQHF.

The CDR3 is CASSVYGGGTDTQYF. CDR3 DNA: TGTGCCAGCAGCGTATATGGGGGGGGCACAGATACGCAGTATTTT. V and J are TRBV9 and TRBJ2-3; 7 bases map to TRBD2. Germline V gene sequence: CDR1 SGDLS, CDR2 YYNGEE. V lost 1 base, J lost 1 base, and 3 bases stayed unmatched. There are 15 residues in the CDR3.

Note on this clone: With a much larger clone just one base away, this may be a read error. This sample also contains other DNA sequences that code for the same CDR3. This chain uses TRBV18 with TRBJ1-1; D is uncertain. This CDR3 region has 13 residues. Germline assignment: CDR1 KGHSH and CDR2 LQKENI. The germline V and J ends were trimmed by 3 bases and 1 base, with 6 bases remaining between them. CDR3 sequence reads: CASSPGRNTEAFF. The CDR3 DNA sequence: TGTGCCAGCTCACCGGGCAGGAACACTGAAGCTTTCTTT.

This CDR3 reads CASSEFLTGGSSPLHF. The CDR3 DNA is TGTGCCAGCAGTGAATTCTTGACAGGGGGCAGCTCACCCCTCCACTTT. V usage is TRBV6-1 and J usage is TRBJ1-6; 10 bases match TRBD1. This CDR3 comprises 16 residues. CDR1 is MNHNS, CDR2 SASEGT, per germline. Trimming at V came to 2 bases and at J to 10 bases, leaving 8 bases not matched to a gene.

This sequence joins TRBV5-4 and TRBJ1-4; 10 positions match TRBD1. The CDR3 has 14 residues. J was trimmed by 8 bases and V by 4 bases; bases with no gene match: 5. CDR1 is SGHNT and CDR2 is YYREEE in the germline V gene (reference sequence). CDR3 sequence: CASSRQGAGEKLFF. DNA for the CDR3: TGTGCCAGCAGCCGACAGGGGGCTGGAGAAAAACTGTTTTTT.

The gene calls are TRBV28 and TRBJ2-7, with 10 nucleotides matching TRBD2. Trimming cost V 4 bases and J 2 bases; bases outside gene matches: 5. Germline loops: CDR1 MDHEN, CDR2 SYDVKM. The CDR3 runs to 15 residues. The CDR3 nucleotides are TGTGCCAGCAGTTCTCCTAGCGGGAGAACCTACGAGCAGTACTTC. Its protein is CASSSPSGRTYEQYF.

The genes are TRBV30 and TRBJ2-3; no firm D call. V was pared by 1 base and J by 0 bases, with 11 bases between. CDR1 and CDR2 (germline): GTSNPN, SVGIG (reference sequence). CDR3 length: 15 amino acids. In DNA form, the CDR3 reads TGTGCCTGGAGTGCTCGGACCACAAGCACAGATACGCAGTATTTT. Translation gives CAWSARTTSTDTQYF.

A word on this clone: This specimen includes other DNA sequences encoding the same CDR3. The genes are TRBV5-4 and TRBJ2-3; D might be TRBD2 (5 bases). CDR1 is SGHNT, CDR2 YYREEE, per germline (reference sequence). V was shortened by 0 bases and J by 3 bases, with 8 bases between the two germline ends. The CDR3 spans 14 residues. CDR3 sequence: CASSLGRVTDTQYF. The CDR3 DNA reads TGTGCCAGCAGCTTGGGGCGGGTTACAGATACGCAGTATTTT.

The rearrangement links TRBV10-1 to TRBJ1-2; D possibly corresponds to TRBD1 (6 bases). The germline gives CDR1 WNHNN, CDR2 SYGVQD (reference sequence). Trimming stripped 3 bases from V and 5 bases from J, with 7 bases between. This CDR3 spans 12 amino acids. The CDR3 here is CASSDRGYGYTF. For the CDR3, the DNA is TGCGCCAGCAGTGACAGGGGATATGGCTACACCTTC.

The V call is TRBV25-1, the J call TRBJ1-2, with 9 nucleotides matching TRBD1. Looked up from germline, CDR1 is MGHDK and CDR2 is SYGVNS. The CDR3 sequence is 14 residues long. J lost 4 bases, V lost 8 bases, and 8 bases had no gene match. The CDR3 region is CASGDREDVYGYTF. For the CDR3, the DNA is TGTGCCAGCGGGGACAGGGAAGATGTCTATGGCTACACCTTC.

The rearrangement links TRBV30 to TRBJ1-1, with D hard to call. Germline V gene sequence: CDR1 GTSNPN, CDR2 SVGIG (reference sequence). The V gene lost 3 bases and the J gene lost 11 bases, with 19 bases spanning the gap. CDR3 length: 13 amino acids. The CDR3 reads CAWSASVGSRAFF. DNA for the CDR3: TGTGCCTGGAGCGCCTCAGTTGGTTCGCGGGCTTTCTTT.

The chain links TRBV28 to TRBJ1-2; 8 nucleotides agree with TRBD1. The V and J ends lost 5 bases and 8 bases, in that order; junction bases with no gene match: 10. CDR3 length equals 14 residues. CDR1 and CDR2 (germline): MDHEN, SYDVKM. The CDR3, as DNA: TGTGCCAGCAGTCTCCGACAGGGGAGTTGGGGCTACACCTTC. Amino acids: CASSLRQGSWGYTF.

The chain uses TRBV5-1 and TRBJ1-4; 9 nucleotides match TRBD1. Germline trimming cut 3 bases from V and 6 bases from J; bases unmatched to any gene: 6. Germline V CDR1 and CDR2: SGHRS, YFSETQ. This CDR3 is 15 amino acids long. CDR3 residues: CASSSRTGVYEKLFF. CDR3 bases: TGCGCCAGCAGCTCCCGGACAGGGGTTTATGAAAAACTGTTTTTT.

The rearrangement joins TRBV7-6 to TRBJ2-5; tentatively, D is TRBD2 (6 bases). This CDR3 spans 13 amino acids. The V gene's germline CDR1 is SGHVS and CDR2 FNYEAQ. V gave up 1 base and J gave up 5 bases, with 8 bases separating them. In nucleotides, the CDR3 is TGTGCCAGCAGCTTAGTGGGGAGGGAGACCCAGTACTTC. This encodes CASSLVGRETQYF.